The present TCR beta chain was sequenced within a study of blood T cell repertoires in COVID-19. The overall study: Acute-phase and convalescent COVID-19 samples originated in the United States, Italy and Spain. T cells, B-cell-depleted T cells, or PBMCs provided the cDNA or gDNA that served as material.

Germline values: CDR1 SEHNR, CDR2 FQNEAQ (reference sequence). Trimming removed 5 bases at V and 7 bases at J, with 14 bases between. This CDR3 spans 14 amino acids. Original handling: Counts of nucleated cells, estimated from reference gene primer amplification, were obtained. Libraries were prepared by immunoSEQ multiplex PCR; TCRdb keeps only in-frame clonotypes and omits some of them. The D gene and trimming were derived from the DNA, and the V and J assignments and clone size from that table. Altogether 80,000 or so clones are present, approximately 80% being singletons, with the ten largest covering under 5%.

The rearrangement uses TRBV7-9 and TRBJ1-4; D perhaps matches TRBD1 (5 bases). The TCR comes from a woman in her 70s with acute or convalescent COVID-19. The sequenced sample was peripheral blood. The CDR3 reads CASSVGQVGEKLFF. CDR3 coding DNA: TGTGCCAGCAGCGTCGGACAAGTTGGTGAAAAACTGTTTTTT.